This TCR beta chain was identified during a study of untreated major depressive disorder (dated by TCRdb to about 2018). Some background on the complete study: A cross-sectional case-control design was used to compare T cell phenotype and TCR repertoire between antidepressant-free major depressive disorder patients and individually matched non-depressed controls. The TCRbeta sequencing followed up on differences in Vbeta 5.1, Vbeta 11 and Vbeta 22 usage that flow cytometry had shown in the whole cohort. What the study reported, not specific to this receptor: Because of strict matching and exclusion criteria, the study sample was comparatively small, which limits how generalizable the findings are. For the sequencing comparisons, planned one-tailed tests were run on just three Vbeta families that had been chosen in advance. Sequencing confirmed higher TRBV05-01 (Vbeta 5.1) usage among CD4+ T cells of depressed patients than controls, with p = 0.040 in a one-tailed test. In the sequencing data, TRBV25-01 and TRBV02-01 usage matched the flow-cytometry pattern without reaching statistical significance. In every sequenced subject, all of the top five TRBV05-01 clones were private clones.

Including cysteine and phenylalanine, the CDR3 has 14 amino acids. The sequence is cut down to CDR3 DNA, 42 bases in frame from base 1. V is pruned by 6 bases and J by 8 bases, leaving 12 bases of the junction without a gene match. The germline V gene specifies MNHEY as CDR1 and SVGAGI as CDR2. Turning to this clone: The clone's antigen remains unknown. One base away there is no much larger clone; base qualities are not given.

Each depressed patient was matched pairwise with a non-depressed control on sex, age, current smoking status and body mass index. European descent was reported for all participants. Controls had no current or lifetime mood disorder and scored 5 or less on the Quick Inventory of Depressive Symptoms-Self Report. All participants were excluded for major medical conditions, Axis I/II comorbidities, regular medication or illicit drug use, or drinking over 100 g alcohol weekly. About 30 ml of peripheral blood was collected into EDTA tubes from each participant. Using the BD IMag Human CD4 T Lymphocyte Enrichment Set, CD4+ T cells were purified from thawed PBMCs via magnetic negative selection. Flow cytometry confirmed that the CD4+ enrichment method typically gave about 95% purity. A subgroup of roughly five case-control pairs, chosen blind to chemokine receptor expression and flow-cytometric repertoire skewing results, underwent TCRbeta sequencing. All blood samples were drawn in the morning at 8:00 a.m., and PBMCs were separated by Ficoll-Hypaque gradient centrifugation. Until being assayed, PBMCs were kept in liquid nitrogen after cryopreservation by gradual cooling to -80 degrees C.

The Qiagen DNeasy Blood and Tissue Kit was used to extract total genomic DNA from the purified CD4+ T cells. Following immunoSEQ immunosequencing protocols, the TCRbeta CDR3 region, as defined by IMGT, was amplified and sequenced. The source study handled its data this way. The immunoSEQ service preprocessed the raw sequence data to correct PCR and sequencing errors. After being loaded into the immunoSEQ Analyzer, the data underwent further analysis with VDJtools v1.0.7. The paired Wilcoxon signed-rank test was used to test for differences between patients and controls. In its TCRdb copy, this immuneACCESS table keeps in-frame sequences only and misses some clones. Where compared with another copy, unresolved V genes explain less than half of these, and the others have no known cause. Clonal size and the V and J genes are those of that table, whereas D and trimming came from the DNA. The sample table lists tens of thousands of clones, about 93% of them with a count of one. The ten largest clones add up to 0.3% to 0.4% of the sample.

Sequencing was performed on CD4+ T cells from PBMCs. This TCR was recovered from a young man in good health. Recombination joined TRBV6-5 with TRBJ1-2; the central 7 bases match TRBD1. The DNA sequence follows: TGTGCCAGCAGCCAAGGGACAGTGTTTGGCGGCTACACCTTC. Translated, it gives CASSQGTVFGGYTF.